This T cell receptor beta chain was captured by sequencing in a study of blood T cell repertoires in COVID-19. Sequencing used immunoSEQ multiplex PCR; TCRdb keeps in-frame clones, though not all of them. Among more than 150,000 clones listed, roughly 84% were seen once. The sequence derives from a woman aged 80 or over with acute or convalescent COVID-19. Sequencing used peripheral blood.

The CDR3 bases are TGTGCCAGCAGTTTATCGAGGACATTCAACACTGAAGCTTTCTTT. Protein: CASSLSRTFNTEAFF. The chain uses TRBV27 and TRBJ1-1; the D gene is possibly TRBD1 (5 bases). Germline CDR1 is MNHEY and CDR2 is SMNVEV (reference sequence). V was cut by 0 bases and J by 2 bases, with 10 bases left in between. CDR3 length equals 15 residues.